This TCR beta chain was recorded in a study of cytomegalovirus exposure and HLA in healthy donors. General study points: Common viral pathogens seemed, in a later analysis, to connect with several of the most significant clusters.

On this clone itself: What it recognizes is unknown.

The CDR3 extends over 15 amino acids. Trimming removed 5 bases from V and 6 bases from J; junction bases left unmatched: 6. The germline CDR1 and CDR2 sequences are SEHNR and FQNEAQ (reference sequence). The primer mix had 60 Vbeta and 13 Jbeta primers. Here immunoSEQ multiplex PCR was the method, and the copy in TCRdb shows in-frame clones only, minus some. The sample has approximately 180,000 clones, just under 85% seen once. The receptor comes from a girl aged 10-17 years in good health and CMV-seropositive. The sequenced sample was PBMCs. The chain carries TRBV7-9 and TRBJ2-1, with 11 positions matching TRBD2. CDR3 sequence (DNA): TGTGCCAGCAGCCTCTTAGCGGGGGGGCGCAATGAGCAGTTCTTC. Amino acid sequence: CASSLLAGGRNEQFF.